What follows describes a single T cell receptor (beta chain). The antigen is not known. The primer mix had 60 Vbeta and 13 Jbeta primers. In the study's own analysis: In a later analysis, 60 million to 90 million unique TCR beta chains included roughly 11 million shared by two or more donors. Using immunoSEQ multiplex PCR, the repertoire was profiled, and TCRdb retains in-frame clones only, with some absent. Clonal size and the V and J genes are those of that table, whereas D and trimming came from the DNA. Recorded here are approximately 52,000 clones; the top ten clones represent roughly an eighth. These data come from a study of cytomegalovirus exposure and HLA in healthy donors. Study conclusions and caveats: Evidence from a later analysis indicated that most CMV-associated TCR beta chains looked HLA-restricted.

Sequencing was performed on PBMCs. The TCR sequence derives from a woman between 55 and 75 years old in good health and CMV-seropositive.

The CDR3 sequence: CASRPENLGREAFF. The DNA for the CDR3 is TGTGCCAGCAGGCCTGAGAACCTAGGTCGAGAAGCTTTCTTT. This sequence joins TRBV6-5 and TRBJ1-1; no firm D call. Germline V gene sequence: CDR1 MNHEY, CDR2 SVGAGI. Trimming left V 6 bases short and J 8 bases short, with 19 bases between. The CDR3 has 14 residues.